The 15 T cell receptor beta chains in this list originate from one sample, sequenced in a study of T cells in Graves' hyperthyroidism and ophthalmopathy. Amplification of TCR beta CDR3 regions was performed using RNA transcripts as template. HTBI primers were the set used in a first-round RT-PCR of the TCR CDR3. TCRdb reanalysed the multiplex PCR reads using MiXCR and keeps one entry per CDR3 protein. This sample has about 260,000 distinct CDR3 sequences, with about 20% found just once. Sequencing used blood. These receptors all come from a man aged 30 to 39 with Graves' ophthalmopathy.

The chain links TRBV7-2 to TRBJ1-4; D not resolved. Germline V gives CDR1 SGHTA, CDR2 FQGNSA. This CDR3 spans 15 amino acids. V was clipped by 5 bases and J by 4 bases, with 14 bases between them. The CDR3 reads CASSPSGLLNEKLFF. CDR3 coding DNA: TGTGCCAGCAGCCCTAGTGGACTTCTTAATGAAAAACTGTTTTTT.

This sequence joins TRBV6-1 and TRBJ2-7, with 7 positions matching TRBD2. The germline V gene has CDR1 MNHNS and CDR2 SASEGT. V was pared by 7 bases and J by 1 base, with 7 bases of the junction left unmatched. This CDR3 region has 14 residues. CDR3 protein: CASTAGVRSYEQYF. CDR3 nucleotides: TGTGCCAGCACGGCGGGAGTGAGGTCCTACGAGCAGTACTTC.

The chain has TRBV19 and TRBJ1-3; D possibly corresponds to TRBD1 (6 bases). The CDR3 totals 13 residues. Per the germline V gene, CDR1 is LNHDA and CDR2 is SQIVND (reference sequence). The germline V and J ends were trimmed by 9 bases and 4 bases, with 13 bases remaining between them. CDR3 residues: CASSTGSGNTIYF. The CDR3 DNA is TGTGCCAGCAGCACAGGGTCCGGAAACACCATATATTTT.

This clonotype occurred a few times. The V gene is TRBV11-2, the J gene TRBJ2-3, with D possibly being TRBD1 (5 bases). The V gene's germline CDR1 is SGHAT and CDR2 FQNNGV. There are 15 residues in the CDR3. Between the trimmed V and J ends, which lost 1 base and 2 bases, there was a span of 10 bases. Written as DNA, the CDR3 is TGTGCCAGCAGCTTAGGGGTCAGGGCCACAGATACGCAGTATTTT. Its translation: CASSLGVRATDTQYF.

This clonotype was seen a single time. This may be a read error: a much more frequent sequence differs by one nucleotide. This sequence joins TRBV28 and TRBJ1-5, with D maybe TRBD1 (6 bases). Looked up from germline, CDR1 is MDHEN and CDR2 is SYDVKM. This CDR3 has 13 residues. CDR3 amino acids: CASGLQGSQPQHF. The CDR3 DNA is TGTGCCAGCGGTTTACAGGGTAGTCAGCCCCAGCATTTT.

This clonotype was counted a few times. This chain uses TRBV20-1 with TRBJ2-1, with 8 positions matching TRBD2. The CDR3 runs to 14 residues. From germline, CDR1 is DFQATT and CDR2 SNEGSKA (reference sequence). Losses at the gene ends were 4 bases for V and 7 bases for J; bases not matched to a gene: 9. CDR3 DNA sequence: TGCAGTGCTACGCTTCTAGCGGGCCGAAATGAGCAGTTCTTC. Translating it yields CSATLLAGRNEQFF.

A few counts support this clonotype. The CDR3 nucleotides are TGCGCCAGCAGCCTGACAGGGGACTATTCACCCCTCCACTTT. Translating gives CASSLTGDYSPLHF. The gene calls are TRBV5-1 and TRBJ1-6; 8 bases line up with TRBD1. After removal of 4 bases from V and 8 bases from J, the junction contained 5 bases not matched to a gene. Germline lookup yields CDR1 SGHRS and CDR2 YFSETQ. This CDR3 is 14 amino acids long.

The chain is built from TRBV5-1 and TRBJ2-2, with TRBD2 as a possible D gene (5 bases). The CDR3 is 17 amino acids. V shed 0 bases and J shed 4 bases, with 16 bases lying between them. Germline V gene lookup returns CDR1 SGHRS and CDR2 YFSETQ. In DNA form, the CDR3 reads TGCGCCAGCAGCTTGGGCGGGCCCGCTTCGGGCACCGGGGAGCTGTTTTTT. Translated, it gives CASSLGGPASGTGELFF.

The CDR3 coding sequence is TGTGCCAGCAGCCATGGGACTAGCGGGAGCAGTTTCTACGAGCAGTACTTC. As protein: CASSHGTSGSSFYEQYF. The chain has TRBV3-1 and TRBJ2-7, with TRBD2 identical over 14 bases. J was trimmed by 3 bases and V by 3 bases; bases with no gene match: 7. Germline V CDR1 and CDR2: LGHDT, YNNKEL (reference sequence). The CDR3 is 17 residues long.

This clonotype has more than one count but fewer than ten. This chain uses TRBV5-1 with TRBJ2-7; TRBD1 is a possible D gene (6 bases). CDR3 length: 15 amino acids. V gave up 4 bases and J gave up 1 base, with 15 bases separating them. CDR1 and CDR2 from the germline V gene are SGHRS and YFSETQ. CDR3 sequence (DNA): TGCGCCAGCAGCCCGGAGACAGGCAATTCCTACGAGCAGTACTTC. It translates to CASSPETGNSYEQYF.

The chain carries TRBV6-1 and TRBJ1-2; D is unclear. This CDR3 has 13 residues. V lost 5 bases to trimming and J lost 0 bases, with 7 bases between them. Germline CDR1 is MNHNS and CDR2 is SASEGT. The CDR3 coding sequence is TGTGCCAGCAGTTATAAGTCTAACTATGGCTACACCTTC. Translated, it gives CASSYKSNYGYTF.

The genes are TRBV5-1 and TRBJ2-3; D unresolved. V was pared by 4 bases and J by 7 bases, with 22 bases between. Germline V gene lookup returns CDR1 SGHRS and CDR2 YFSETQ. This CDR3 has 16 amino acids. CDR3 DNA: TGCGCCAGCAGCCAACAGACGAGTCCACTCGCCCATACGCAGTATTTT. This translates into CASSQQTSPLAHTQYF.

This clonotype has more than one count but fewer than ten. The J gene is TRBJ2-2, the V gene TRBV24-1, with 10 bases lining up with TRBD1. The length of the CDR3 is 14 residues. V was pared by 9 bases and J by 5 bases, with 5 bases of the junction left unmatched. Germline V gene lookup returns CDR1 KGHDR and CDR2 SFDVKD. CDR3 bases: TGTGCCACCCGACAGGGGGCAGGGACCGGGGAGCTGTTTTTT. Residues: CATRQGAGTGELFF.

This clonotype has just a few counts. The chain joins TRBV28 to TRBJ1-5; possibly TRBD1 for D (5 bases). The CDR3 has 16 amino acids. V was trimmed by 3 bases and J by 4 bases, leaving 16 bases between them. CDR1 is MDHEN and CDR2 is SYDVKM in the germline V gene. Here the CDR3 DNA reads TGTGCCAGCAGTTTTTGGGGCAGTGAAGTTAATCAGCCCCAGCATTTT. Amino acid sequence: CASSFWGSEVNQPQHF.

This rearrangement joins TRBV7-8 to TRBJ2-7, with D possibly being TRBD1 (8 bases). The length of the CDR3 is 16 residues. The V gene's germline CDR1 is SGHVS and CDR2 FQNEAQ. V was clipped by 2 bases and J by 4 bases, with 18 bases between them. The CDR3 region is CASSLQGASGKYEQYF. The DNA for the CDR3 is TGTGCCAGCAGCTTACAGGGGGCTAGCGGAAAATACGAGCAGTACTTC.